This entry lists 19 T cell receptor beta chains sequenced from one sample in a study of T cell responses to AZD1222 COVID-19 vaccine. Some clones are missing from TCRdb's copy, which holds only in-frame ones; the method was immunoSEQ multiplex PCR. Of under 100,000 clones in the sample, around nine tenths were seen once. This material consisted of peripheral blood, taken on day 0 of AZD1222 vaccination. These receptor sequences come from an adult in good health.

The chain employs TRBV19 and TRBJ1-2; D gene uncertain. V was cut by 6 bases and J by 4 bases, with 9 bases left in between. The germline gives CDR1 LNHDA, CDR2 SQIVND (reference sequence). CDR3 length: 12 residues. CDR3 amino acids: CASRDGSYGYTF. The CDR3 DNA follows: TGTGCCAGTAGGGACGGCTCCTATGGCTACACCTTC.

The chain employs TRBV6-5 and TRBJ1-1; tentatively, D is TRBD1 (6 bases). V lost 6 bases and J 1 base, leaving 12 bases between the germline ends. Germline CDR1 MNHEY, CDR2 SVGAGI. This CDR3 has 14 amino acids. CDR3: CASRTRTANTEAFF. As DNA, the CDR3 is TGTGCCAGCAGAACTAGGACAGCGAACACTGAAGCTTTCTTT.

The rearrangement joins TRBV9 to TRBJ2-3, with 8 bases identical to TRBD2. J gave up 2 bases and V 0 bases, and 5 bases lay outside the gene matches. CDR1 and CDR2 (germline): SGDLS, YYNGEE. This CDR3 is 16 amino acids long. DNA of the CDR3: TGTGCCAGCAGCGTAGCCAGCGGGGGCCTCACAGATACGCAGTATTTT. Translating gives CASSVASGGLTDTQYF.

The V call is TRBV5-1, the J call TRBJ2-3; maybe TRBD1 (7 bases). Trimming removed 4 bases from V and 5 bases from J, with 26 bases in between. Germline V gives CDR1 SGHRS, CDR2 YFSETQ. This CDR3 contains 18 residues. This CDR3 is CASSPDRGAQGRVDTQYF. The CDR3 DNA sequence: TGCGCCAGCAGCCCCGACCGCGGGGCACAGGGGAGAGTAGATACGCAGTATTTT.

The chain joins TRBV3-1 (or the pseudogene TRBV3-2) to TRBJ2-7, with 8 bases matching TRBD2. The CDR3 length is 15 residues. Germline V gene sequence: CDR1 LGHDT, CDR2 YNNKEL (reference sequence). The V and J ends lost 4 bases and 3 bases, in that order; junction bases with no gene match: 8. The CDR3 loop is CASSRSGGGRYEQYF. CDR3 DNA: TGTGCCAGCAGCCGATCGGGCGGGGGGCGCTACGAGCAGTACTTC.

The V call is TRBV5-1, the J call TRBJ1-1; D call uncertain. Germline V CDR1 and CDR2: SGHRS, YFSETQ. The CDR3 contains 14 residues. V shed 5 bases and J shed 6 bases, with 17 bases lying between them. CDR3 DNA: TGCGCCAGCAGTTTCCGCAGTGGTAACCCTGAAGCTTTCTTT. Its protein is CASSFRSGNPEAFF.

The CDR3 sequence is CASSLDPRRGNQPQHF. The DNA of the CDR3 is TGTGCCAGCAGCTTAGATCCCCGGAGGGGCAATCAGCCCCAGCATTTT. The chain links TRBV7-2 to TRBJ1-5; D is undetermined. The V end lost 1 base, the J end lost 2 bases, and 12 bases lay between the germline ends. This CDR3 contains 16 residues. Per germline, CDR1 SGHTA and CDR2 FQGNSA.

The V call is TRBV7-6, the J call TRBJ2-2; 7 bases agree with TRBD1. V dropped 6 bases and J dropped 4; count of bases not matched to a gene: 8. The length of the CDR3 is 15 residues. Germline loops: CDR1 SGHVS, CDR2 FNYEAQ. The CDR3 is CASRSTGWTTGELFF. For the CDR3, the DNA is TGTGCCAGCAGATCGACAGGGTGGACCACCGGGGAGCTGTTTTTT.

The chain is built from TRBV19 and TRBJ2-3, with D perhaps TRBD1 (5 bases). The CDR3 consists of 15 residues. The V gene's germline CDR1 is LNHDA and CDR2 SQIVND (reference sequence). V lost 5 bases and J lost 6, with 18 bases in between. Here the CDR3 DNA reads TGTGCCAGTAGTGTCCAGGGAAATCGGTACGATACGCAGTATTTT. This translates into CASSVQGNRYDTQYF. The full variable domain, rest sourced from reference TRBV19 and TRBJ2-3, is DGGITQSPKYLFRKEGQNVTLSCEQNLNHDAMYWYRQDPGQGLRLIYYSQIVNDFQKGDIAEGYSVSREKKESFPLTVTSAQKNPTAFYLCASSVQGNRYDTQYFGPGTRLTVL.

This clone was found a few times. The rearrangement links TRBV4-3 to TRBJ2-3; maybe TRBD2 (5 bases). Trimming removed 0 bases at V and 1 base at J, with 11 bases between. This CDR3 is built from 16 residues. The germline V gene has CDR1 LGHNA and CDR2 YSLEER. In nucleotides, the CDR3 is TGCGCCAGCAGCCAAGATCCGGGGAGCGGCACAGATACGCAGTATTTT. Its translation is CASSQDPGSGTDTQYF.

The chain recombines TRBV12-3 or TRBV12-4 with TRBJ2-3; D might be TRBD2 (6 bases). The CDR3 is 13 amino acids. Trimming shortened V by 3 bases and J by 8 bases, and 12 bases separated the two germline ends. CDR3 region: CASSLVLGGTQYF. CDR3 sequence (DNA): TGTGCCAGCAGTTTGGTTCTGGGGGGTACGCAGTATTTT.

The rearrangement joins TRBV6-5 to TRBJ1-2; 7 nucleotides line up with TRBD1. Trimming removed 8 bases from V and 4 bases from J; junction bases left unmatched: 10. CDR1 is MNHEY, CDR2 SVGAGI, per germline. The length of the CDR3 is 14 residues. This chain's CDR3 is CASDDTGAGYGYTF. The CDR3 DNA reads TGTGCCAGCGACGACACAGGGGCAGGCTATGGCTACACCTTC.

The chain recombines TRBV12-3 or TRBV12-4 with TRBJ1-6; 7 bases are a match to TRBD1. Trimming at V came to 6 bases and at J to 9 bases, leaving 5 bases not matched to a gene. This CDR3 is 13 amino acids long. This CDR3 is CASSPGGISPLHF. The CDR3 coding sequence is TGTGCCAGCAGCCCAGGGGGGATTTCACCCCTCCACTTT.

V gene TRBV7-8 combines with J gene TRBJ2-7; 7 bases line up with TRBD1. Germline assignment: CDR1 SGHVS and CDR2 FQNEAQ. V was clipped by 5 bases and J by 5 bases; unmatched bases: 6. CDR3 size: 13 residues. The CDR3 coding sequence is TGTGCCAGCAGCGGACAGGTGGTGGACGAGCAGTACTTC. This translates into CASSGQVVDEQYF.

The V call is TRBV4-1, the J call TRBJ1-1; 9 positions match TRBD1. CDR3 length: 14 amino acids. The germline gives CDR1 MGHRA, CDR2 YSYEKL. The trim removed 4 bases at V and 1 base at J, leaving 1 base unmatched. Written as DNA, the CDR3 is TGCGCCAGCAGCCTGGGACAGGGGAACACTGAAGCTTTCTTT. Protein sequence: CASSLGQGNTEAFF.

Only a few counts were recorded for this clone. V gene TRBV6-2 or TRBV6-3 combines with J gene TRBJ2-5, with 9 bases identical to TRBD1. The CDR3 runs 15 residues. Germline V gene data show CDR1 as MNHEY and CDR2 as SVGEGT. The J segment lost 5 bases and the V segment lost 2 bases, leaving 6 bases of the junction unmatched. This CDR3 reads CASSYQGQGVETQYF. CDR3 sequence (DNA): TGTGCCAGCAGTTACCAGGGACAGGGCGTGGAGACCCAGTACTTC.

This clone was detected once. The gene calls are TRBV12-2 and TRBJ1-5. TRBV12-2 corresponds to a pseudogene. This CDR3 region has 11 residues. This CDR3 reads CASRSNQPQHF. The CDR3 nucleotides are TGTGCAAGTCGCTCGAATCAGCCCCAGCATTTT.

The DNA for the CDR3 is TGTGTTACGCTGACGGGGCAAGAGACCCAGTACTTC. It is translated as CVTLTGQETQYF. The rearrangement uses TRBV2 and TRBJ2-5; D is perhaps TRBD2 (5 bases). CDR1 is SNHLY and CDR2 is FYNNEI in the germline V gene. The CDR3 sequence is 12 residues long.

This clone is a singleton in its sample. The genes are TRBV15 and TRBJ1-1; no firm D call. The germline V and J ends were trimmed by 1 base and 0 bases, with 6 bases remaining between them. Per germline, CDR1 LNHNV and CDR2 YYDKDF (reference sequence). The CDR3 extends over 14 amino acids. CDR3: CATSRAQLNTEAFF. CDR3 in DNA: TGTGCCACCAGCAGAGCACAGCTGAACACTGAAGCTTTCTTT.